The 21 T cell receptor beta chains listed next were all sequenced from one sample in a study of shared clonotypes between healthy human individuals (dated by TCRdb to 2020 to 2022). Receptor amplification or capture employed the immunoSEQ multiplex PCR assay. The clones in this table, taken by TCRdb from immuneACCESS, are in-frame only. Not every clone is retained; where verified, under half of the shortfall comes from an unresolved V gene, and the cause of the rest is unknown. The sample yields about 2.4 million clones; roughly 93% were counted once. The top ten constitute 0.36% of the sample. Sequencing was done on a sample of naive CD4+ T cells from PBMCs. The cell subset or site label of this sample denotes: CD45RA+ positively selected. The receptors shown here come from a man between 18 and 35 years old in good health. Some clones in this sample may be carry-over from other donors' samples.

The J gene is TRBJ2-1, the V gene TRBV9, with 13 nucleotides matching TRBD2. This CDR3 has 17 amino acids. CDR1 and CDR2 (germline): SGDLS, YYNGEE. The V segment lost 3 bases and the J segment 5 bases; nucleotides outside the gene matches: 8. The CDR3 DNA reads as TGTGCCAGCAGCGCCCCAAGGACTAGCGGGAGAGACAATGAGCAGTTCTTC. Translated, it gives CASSAPRTSGRDNEQFF. Full variable domain (remainder filled in from reference TRBV9 and TRBJ2-1): DSGVTQTPKHLITATGQRVTLRCSPRSGDLSVYWYQQSLDQGLQFLIQYYNGEERAKGNILERFSAQQFPDLHSELNLSSLELGDSALYFCASSAPRTSGRDNEQFFGPGTRLTVL.

The J gene is TRBJ2-2, the V gene TRBV27; 11 bases are a match to TRBD2. The CDR3 sequence is 14 residues long. Per the germline V gene, CDR1 is MNHEY and CDR2 is SMNVEV (reference sequence). V was pared by 8 bases and J by 6 bases, with 5 bases of the junction left unmatched. Written as DNA, the CDR3 is TGTGCCAGCGGTAGCGGGAGGGGCGCCGGGGAGCTGTTTTTT. Protein product: CASGSGRGAGELFF.

The rearrangement joins TRBV18 to TRBJ1-1; D may be TRBD1 (5 bases). The CDR3 sequence is 15 residues long. Germline CDR1 KGHSH, CDR2 LQKENI. The germline V and J ends were trimmed by 4 bases and 1 base, with 13 bases remaining between them. Here the CDR3 DNA reads TGTGCCAGCTCACGGGACCGGGGCGGGAACACTGAAGCTTTCTTT. Translated: CASSRDRGGNTEAFF.

The chain couples TRBV10-3 to TRBJ1-5; perhaps TRBD1 as D (5 bases). This CDR3 comprises 13 residues. Trimming stripped 7 bases from V and 7 bases from J, with 14 bases between. Germline lookup yields CDR1 ENHRY and CDR2 SYGVKD. DNA for the CDR3: TGTGCCATCAAGGACAAGGTAGGACAGCCCCAGCATTTT. As protein: CAIKDKVGQPQHF.

The chain is built from TRBV30 and TRBJ2-4, with TRBD1 matching 9 bases. Trimming at V came to 2 bases and at J to 4 bases, leaving 3 bases not matched to a gene. CDR1 is GTSNPN, CDR2 SVGIG, per germline (reference sequence). The CDR3 runs to 14 residues. The CDR3 bases are TGTGCCTGGAGTACAGGGACAGGGAAAAACATTCAGTACTTC. Translated, it gives CAWSTGTGKNIQYF.

The chain uses TRBV7-9 and TRBJ2-2; the match to TRBD2 covers 8 bases. Trimming at V came to 7 bases and at J to 6 bases, leaving 13 bases not matched to a gene. CDR1 and CDR2 (germline): SEHNR, FQNEAQ (reference sequence). The CDR3 is 16 amino acids. The CDR3 is CASKARGSGSAGELFF. CDR3 coding DNA: TGTGCCAGCAAAGCGAGAGGGAGCGGGAGCGCCGGGGAGCTGTTTTTT.

The chain couples TRBV28 to TRBJ2-5, with TRBD2 matching 11 bases. The germline gives CDR1 MDHEN, CDR2 SYDVKM. V gave up 8 bases and J gave up 2 bases; unmatched junction bases: 10. The length of the CDR3 is 16 residues. CDR3 region: CASFTSGSRGQETQYF. The CDR3 region has the DNA TGTGCCAGCTTTACTAGCGGGAGTAGAGGGCAAGAGACCCAGTACTTC.

The chain is built from TRBV6-5 and TRBJ2-7; 8 positions agree with TRBD2. This CDR3 spans 13 amino acids. The trim removed 2 bases at V and 4 bases at J, leaving 1 base unmatched. Germline CDR1 and CDR2: MNHEY and SVGAGI. The CDR3 reads CASSYKRGYEQYF. As DNA, the CDR3 is TGTGCCAGCAGTTACAAGCGGGGGTACGAGCAGTACTTC.

The CDR3 protein is CASSAPWDAQYF. In DNA, the CDR3 is TGTGCCAGCAGTGCCCCGTGGGATGCCCAGTACTTC. The chain carries TRBV28 and TRBJ2-5, with unresolved D. This CDR3 has 12 residues. Germline V CDR1 and CDR2: MDHEN, SYDVKM. V lost 5 bases, J lost 9 bases, and 13 bases lay in between.

The V gene is TRBV29-1, the J gene TRBJ2-7; no firm D call. Trimming took 2 bases from V and 6 from J, leaving 11 bases between them. The CDR3 loop spans 12 amino acids. From germline, CDR1 is SQVTM and CDR2 ANQGSEA. The DNA of the CDR3 is TGCAGCGTTGAACGGTTTCCGAGCGAGCAGTACTTC. Protein: CSVERFPSEQYF.

The rearrangement joins TRBV5-1 to TRBJ2-5; TRBD2 matches at 9 bases. CDR3 length: 16 amino acids. With V trimmed by 4 bases and J by 1 base, 8 bases remained unmatched. Germline V gene sequence: CDR1 SGHRS, CDR2 YFSETQ. The DNA of the CDR3 is TGCGCCAGCAGCCTTTTGCCGGGACTAGCCCAAGAGACCCAGTACTTC. Translated, it gives CASSLLPGLAQETQYF.

With respect to this clone: Other DNA sequences in the same sample also yield this CDR3. The chain is built from TRBV7-2 and TRBJ2-1; TRBD2 might be the D (6 bases). In germline, CDR1 is SGHTA, CDR2 FQGNSA. The V end was cut by 6 bases, the J end by 7 bases, with 16 bases between. CDR3 length: 14 residues. In nucleotides, the CDR3 is TGTGCCAGCAGTTTCGTGGGAGGAAGAAATGAGCAGTTCTTC. It specifies CASSFVGGRNEQFF.

This clone came up once. The chain combines TRBV7-9 with TRBJ2-5; D tentatively fits TRBD1 or TRBD2 (6 bases each). Trimming removed 5 bases at V and 6 bases at J, with 7 bases between. CDR1 and CDR2 from the germline V gene are SEHNR and FQNEAQ (reference sequence). The CDR3 has 11 amino acids. The CDR3 DNA is TGTGCCAGCAGCCGGGGGCAGACCCAGTACTTC. It specifies CASSRGQTQYF.

The chain recombines TRBV5-6 with TRBJ2-5, with 8 bases fitting TRBD1. There are 15 residues in the CDR3. Germline assignment: CDR1 SGHDT and CDR2 YYEEEE. V shed 2 bases and J 0 bases; nucleotides not matched to a gene: 3. The CDR3 spells CASSFPGGDQETQYF. CDR3 nucleotide sequence: TGTGCCAGCAGCTTCCCAGGGGGCGACCAAGAGACCCAGTACTTC.

The V gene is TRBV29-1, the J gene TRBJ1-1, with a weak D call TRBD1 (5 bases). CDR1 is SQVTM and CDR2 is ANQGSEA in the germline V gene. The length of the CDR3 is 13 residues. The V end lost 5 bases, the J end lost 3 bases, and 13 bases lay between the germline ends. The CDR3 DNA reads TGCAGCGTTTCCCGGACGGGGGACACTGAAGCTTTCTTT. This codes for CSVSRTGDTEAFF.

The chain recombines TRBV11-2 with TRBJ2-3; D not certain. Trimming took off 1 base at V and 3 bases at J, with 14 bases between the two ends. The length of the CDR3 is 16 residues. Germline CDR1 is SGHAT and CDR2 is FQNNGV. The CDR3 spells CASSLGRGSTTDTQYF. The CDR3, as DNA: TGTGCCAGCAGCTTAGGAAGAGGATCTACAACAGATACGCAGTATTTT.

This clone has only one observation. The V and J genes are TRBV4-3 and TRBJ1-3; 7 bases are shared with TRBD1. The ends lost 0 bases at V and 7 bases at J; junction bases unmatched: 6. The CDR3 runs 15 residues. From germline, CDR1 is LGHNA and CDR2 YSLEER. CDR3: CASSQEETGANTIYF. The CDR3 DNA reads as TGCGCCAGCAGCCAAGAGGAAACAGGGGCGAACACCATATATTTT.

The genes are TRBV7-9 and TRBJ2-2; no firm D call. In germline, CDR1 is SEHNR, CDR2 FQNEAQ (reference sequence). CDR3 size: 14 residues. V was cut by 3 bases and J by 4 bases, with 9 bases left in between. This CDR3 is CASSFTGPTGELFF. The DNA for the CDR3 is TGTGCCAGCAGCTTTACCGGTCCCACCGGGGAGCTGTTTTTT.

This clone was seen a few times. The sample has other DNA sequences that encode this CDR3 too. CDR3 protein: CASSVGGGYQPQHF. The CDR3 coding sequence is TGTGCCAGCAGCGTAGGGGGGGGCTATCAGCCCCAGCATTTT. This chain uses TRBV9 with TRBJ1-5; D might be TRBD1 (6 bases). This CDR3 comprises 14 residues. CDR1 is SGDLS, CDR2 YYNGEE, per germline. Trimming left V 0 bases short and J 5 bases short, with 9 bases between.

A remark on this clone: At the DNA level, this CDR3 is encoded by other sequences in the same sample as well. The chain is built from TRBV30 and TRBJ1-5; a possible D gene is TRBD1 (6 bases). Trimming removed 2 bases at V and 4 bases at J, with 9 bases between. Germline assignment: CDR1 GTSNPN and CDR2 SVGIG (reference sequence). This CDR3 is built from 13 residues. The CDR3 region has the DNA TGTGCCTGGAGTCGACAGGAGAATCAGCCCCAGCATTTT. Translating it yields CAWSRQENQPQHF.

This clone came up once. J is TRBJ1-1 and V is TRBV28; tentative D call: TRBD1 (5 bases). V lost 7 bases, J lost 4 bases, and 13 bases lay in between. The CDR3 sequence is 13 residues long. CDR1 and CDR2 from the germline V gene are MDHEN and SYDVKM. CDR3 DNA: TGTGCCAGCACCTGGGGTGGGGGCACTGAAGCTTTCTTT. Translation: CASTWGGGTEAFF.